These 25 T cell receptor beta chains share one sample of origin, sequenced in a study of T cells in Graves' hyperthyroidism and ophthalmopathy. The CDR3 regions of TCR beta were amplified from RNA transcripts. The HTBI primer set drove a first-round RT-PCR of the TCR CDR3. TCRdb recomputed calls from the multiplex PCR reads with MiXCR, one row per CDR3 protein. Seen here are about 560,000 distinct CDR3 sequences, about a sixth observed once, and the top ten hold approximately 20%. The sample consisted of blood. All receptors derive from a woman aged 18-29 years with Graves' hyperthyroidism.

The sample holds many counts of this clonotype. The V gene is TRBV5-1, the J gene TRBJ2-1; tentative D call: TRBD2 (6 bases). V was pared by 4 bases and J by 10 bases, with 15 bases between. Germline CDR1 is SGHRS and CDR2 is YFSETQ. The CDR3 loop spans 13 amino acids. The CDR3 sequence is CASSPETRVEQFF. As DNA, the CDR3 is TGCGCCAGCAGCCCTGAGACTAGGGTCGAGCAGTTCTTC.

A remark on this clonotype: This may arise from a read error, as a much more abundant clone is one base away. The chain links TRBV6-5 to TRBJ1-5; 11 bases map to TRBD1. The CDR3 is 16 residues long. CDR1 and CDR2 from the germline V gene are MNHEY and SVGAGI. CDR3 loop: CASSYTGQGAGQPQRF. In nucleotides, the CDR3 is TGTGCCAGCAGTTACACAGGACAGGGGGCGGGTCAGCCCCAGCGTTTT.

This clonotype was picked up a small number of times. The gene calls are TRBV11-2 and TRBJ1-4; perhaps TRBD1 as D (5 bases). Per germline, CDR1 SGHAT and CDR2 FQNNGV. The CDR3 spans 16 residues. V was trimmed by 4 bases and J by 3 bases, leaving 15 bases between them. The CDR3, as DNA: TGTGCCAGCAGCTCCGTCCGGGGCAGGGCTAATGAAAAACTGTTTTTT. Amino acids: CASSSVRGRANEKLFF.

CDR3 sequence: CASGLSGGRTDTQYF. CDR3 DNA sequence: TGTGCTAGCGGCTTGAGCGGGGGGCGCACAGATACGCAGTATTTT. This sequence joins TRBV7-7 and TRBJ2-3; 9 bases line up with TRBD2. This CDR3 has 15 amino acids. In germline, CDR1 is SSHAT, CDR2 FNYEAQ (reference sequence). Based on the CDR3 plus reference TRBV7-7 and TRBJ2-3, the full variable domain is GAGVSQSPRYKVTKRGQDVTLRCDPISSHATLYWYQQALGQGPEFLTYFNYEAQPDKSGLPSDRFSAERPEGSISTLTIQRTEQRDSAMYRCASGLSGGRTDTQYFGPGTRLTVL.

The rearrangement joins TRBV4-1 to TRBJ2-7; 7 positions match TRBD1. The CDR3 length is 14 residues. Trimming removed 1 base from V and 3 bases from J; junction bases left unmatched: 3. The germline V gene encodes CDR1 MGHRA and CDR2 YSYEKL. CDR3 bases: TGCGCCAGCAGCCAAGGAAGGGGGCTCTACGAGCAGTACTTC. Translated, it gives CASSQGRGLYEQYF.

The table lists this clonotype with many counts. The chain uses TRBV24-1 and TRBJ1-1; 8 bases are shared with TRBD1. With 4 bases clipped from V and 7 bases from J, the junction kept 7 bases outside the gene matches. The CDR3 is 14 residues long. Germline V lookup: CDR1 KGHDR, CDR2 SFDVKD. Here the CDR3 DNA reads TGTGCCACCAGTGAATTCGACAGGGGTTATGAAGCTTTCTTT. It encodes CATSEFDRGYEAFF.

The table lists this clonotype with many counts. The CDR3 DNA sequence: TGCGCCAGCAGTGATGGGGGGTTCCAAGAGACCCAGTACTTC. Residues: CASSDGGFQETQYF. The chain carries TRBV10-1 and TRBJ2-5; a possible D gene is TRBD2 (6 bases). Germline CDR1 WNHNN, CDR2 SYGVQD (reference sequence). V lost 3 bases to trimming and J lost 1 base, with 9 bases between them. This CDR3 has 14 residues.

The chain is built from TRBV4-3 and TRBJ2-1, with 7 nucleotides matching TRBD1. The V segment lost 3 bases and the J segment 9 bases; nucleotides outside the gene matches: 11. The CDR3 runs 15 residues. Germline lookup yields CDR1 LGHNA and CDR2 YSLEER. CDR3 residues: CASSQGQWNTAEQFF. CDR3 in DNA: TGCGCCAGCAGCCAGGGACAGTGGAATACCGCTGAGCAGTTCTTC.

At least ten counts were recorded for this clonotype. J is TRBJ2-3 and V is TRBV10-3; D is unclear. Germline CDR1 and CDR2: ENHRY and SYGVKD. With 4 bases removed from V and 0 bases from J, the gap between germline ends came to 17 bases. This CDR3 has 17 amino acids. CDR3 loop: CAISGGGRNASTDTQYF. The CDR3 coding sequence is TGTGCCATCAGTGGTGGCGGACGGAACGCTAGCACAGATACGCAGTATTTT.

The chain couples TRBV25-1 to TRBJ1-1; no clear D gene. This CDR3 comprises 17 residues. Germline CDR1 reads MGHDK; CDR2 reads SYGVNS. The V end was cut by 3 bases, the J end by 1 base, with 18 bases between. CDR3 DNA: TGTGCCAGCAGTGACGTGATTAGCGGCCGGGCGAACACTGAAGCTTTCTTT. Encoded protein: CASSDVISGRANTEAFF.

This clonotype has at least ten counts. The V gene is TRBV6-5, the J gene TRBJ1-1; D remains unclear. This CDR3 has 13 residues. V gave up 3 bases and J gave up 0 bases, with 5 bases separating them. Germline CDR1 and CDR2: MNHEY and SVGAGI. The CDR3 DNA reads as TGTGCCAGCAGTTATCGTTTGAACACTGAAGCTTTCTTT. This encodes CASSYRLNTEAFF.

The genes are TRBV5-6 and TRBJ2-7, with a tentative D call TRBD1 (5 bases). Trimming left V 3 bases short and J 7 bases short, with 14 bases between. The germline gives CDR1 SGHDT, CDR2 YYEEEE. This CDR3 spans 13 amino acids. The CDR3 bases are TGTGCCAGCAGCTCCCCGGACAAACCTGAGCAGTACTTC. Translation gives CASSSPDKPEQYF.

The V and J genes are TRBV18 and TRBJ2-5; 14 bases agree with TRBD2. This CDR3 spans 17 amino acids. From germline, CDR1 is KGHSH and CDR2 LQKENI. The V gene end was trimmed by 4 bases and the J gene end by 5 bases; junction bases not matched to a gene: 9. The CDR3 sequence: CASSLGTSGSSGETQYF. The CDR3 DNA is TGTGCCAGCTCACTCGGGACTAGCGGGAGTTCCGGGGAGACCCAGTACTTC.

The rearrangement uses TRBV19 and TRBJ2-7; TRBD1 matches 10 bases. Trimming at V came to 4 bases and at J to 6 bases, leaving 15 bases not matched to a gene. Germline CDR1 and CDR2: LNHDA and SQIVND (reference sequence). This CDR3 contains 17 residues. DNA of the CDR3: TGTGCCAGTAGTACCGGGACAGGGGTATCGACTGATGGCGAGCAGTACTTC. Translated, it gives CASSTGTGVSTDGEQYF.

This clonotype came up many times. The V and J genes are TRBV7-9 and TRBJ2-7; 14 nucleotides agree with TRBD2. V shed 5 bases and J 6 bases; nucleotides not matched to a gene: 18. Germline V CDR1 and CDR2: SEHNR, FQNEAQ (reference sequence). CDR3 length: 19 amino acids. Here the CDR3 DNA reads TGTGCCAGCAGCCACCCCGGGACTAGCGGGAGCGTTTCTTTTGCCGAGCAGTACTTC. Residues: CASSHPGTSGSVSFAEQYF.

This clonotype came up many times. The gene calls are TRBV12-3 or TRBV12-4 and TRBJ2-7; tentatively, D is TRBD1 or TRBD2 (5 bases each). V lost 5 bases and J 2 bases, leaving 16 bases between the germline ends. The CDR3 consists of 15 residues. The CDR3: CASSRPRDGTYEQYF. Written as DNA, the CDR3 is TGTGCCAGCAGTCGGCCCCGGGACGGAACCTACGAGCAGTACTTC.

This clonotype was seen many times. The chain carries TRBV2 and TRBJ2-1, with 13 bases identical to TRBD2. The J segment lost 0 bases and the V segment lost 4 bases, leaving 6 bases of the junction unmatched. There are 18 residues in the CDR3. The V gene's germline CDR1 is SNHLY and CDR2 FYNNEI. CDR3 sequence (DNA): TGTGCCAGCAGTGGACTAGCGGGGGGCGATAGCTCCTACAATGAGCAGTTCTTC. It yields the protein CASSGLAGGDSSYNEQFF.

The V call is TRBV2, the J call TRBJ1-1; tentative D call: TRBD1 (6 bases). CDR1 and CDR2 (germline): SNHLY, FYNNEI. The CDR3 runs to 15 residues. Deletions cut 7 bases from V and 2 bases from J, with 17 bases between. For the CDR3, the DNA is TGTGCCAGCAAGTGGAGGGGGGGAGGTAACACTGAAGCTTTCTTT. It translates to CASKWRGGGNTEAFF.

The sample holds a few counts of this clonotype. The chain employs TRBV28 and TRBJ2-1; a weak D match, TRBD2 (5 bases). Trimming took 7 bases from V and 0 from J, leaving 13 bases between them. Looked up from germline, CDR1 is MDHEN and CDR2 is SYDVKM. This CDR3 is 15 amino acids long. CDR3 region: CASNSIASSYNEQFF. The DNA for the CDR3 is TGTGCCAGCAACTCAATAGCGAGCTCCTACAATGAGCAGTTCTTC.

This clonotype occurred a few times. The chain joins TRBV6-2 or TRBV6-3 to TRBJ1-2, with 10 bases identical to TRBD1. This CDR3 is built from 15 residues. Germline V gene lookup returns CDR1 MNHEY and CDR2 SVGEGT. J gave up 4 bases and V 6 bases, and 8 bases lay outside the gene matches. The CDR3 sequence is CASSPSTGGLYGYTF. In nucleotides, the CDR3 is TGTGCCAGCAGCCCCTCGACAGGGGGCCTCTATGGCTACACCTTC.

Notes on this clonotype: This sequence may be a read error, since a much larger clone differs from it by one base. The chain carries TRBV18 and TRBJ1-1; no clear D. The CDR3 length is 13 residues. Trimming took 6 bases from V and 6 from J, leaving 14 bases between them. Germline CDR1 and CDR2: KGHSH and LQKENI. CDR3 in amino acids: CASSAEQNPEAFF. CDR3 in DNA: TGTGCCAGCTCGGCCGAGCAAAACCCTGAAGCTTTCTTT.

CDR3 bases: TGTGCCAGCAGGGATATTCGAGGACAGGTTAATGAAAAACTGTTTTTT. As protein: CASRDIRGQVNEKLFF. This chain connects TRBV11-2 to TRBJ1-4; TRBD1 agrees at 7 bases. Trimming removed 6 bases from V and 4 bases from J; junction bases left unmatched: 11. The CDR3 runs to 16 residues. The germline V gene encodes CDR1 SGHAT and CDR2 FQNNGV.

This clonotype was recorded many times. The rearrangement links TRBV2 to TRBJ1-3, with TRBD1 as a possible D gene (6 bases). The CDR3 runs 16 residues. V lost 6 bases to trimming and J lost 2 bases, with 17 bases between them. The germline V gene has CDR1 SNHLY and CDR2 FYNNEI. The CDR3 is CASRARGAAPGNTIYF. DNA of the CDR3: TGTGCCAGCAGGGCTCGGGGGGCAGCTCCTGGAAACACCATATATTTT.

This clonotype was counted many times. The CDR3 DNA is TGTGCTAGTGGTTTGGTACATGTGGGAGGTGCGGGTGAGGAGACCCAGTACTTC. This sequence encodes CASGLVHVGGAGEETQYF. The chain links TRBV12-5 to TRBJ2-5; D is possibly TRBD2 (6 bases). The CDR3 runs 18 residues. Germline V lookup: CDR1 LGHNT, CDR2 FRNRAP. Trimming left V 0 bases short and J 5 bases short, with 22 bases between.

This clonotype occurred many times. CDR3 sequence reads: CASSLGTEETQYF. CDR3 in DNA: TGTGCCAGCAGCTTAGGGACAGAAGAGACCCAGTACTTC. The genes are TRBV7-2 and TRBJ2-5, with D maybe TRBD1 (6 bases). Trimming shortened V by 1 base and J by 3 bases, and 6 bases separated the two germline ends. Germline lookup yields CDR1 SGHTA and CDR2 FQGNSA. This CDR3 contains 13 residues.